This T cell receptor (beta chain) was recovered during a study of blood T cell repertoires in COVID-19. The repertoire was sequenced with immunoSEQ multiplex PCR; TCRdb's copy has only in-frame clones and lacks some. Of 95,000 to 100,000 clones listed, 84% are singletons. Trimming took off 2 bases at V and 5 bases at J, with 12 bases between the two ends. Per germline, CDR1 LGHNA and CDR2 YSLEER. The CDR3 is made up of 15 amino acids. The TCR was taken from a human donor in a cohort sampled during active COVID-19. This chain connects TRBV4-3 to TRBJ1-4; tentative D call: TRBD1 (6 bases). Source material: peripheral blood. CDR3 residues: CASSQQQGSNEKLFF. CDR3 coding DNA: TGCGCCAGCAGCCAACAACAGGGCTCGAATGAAAAACTGTTTTTT.